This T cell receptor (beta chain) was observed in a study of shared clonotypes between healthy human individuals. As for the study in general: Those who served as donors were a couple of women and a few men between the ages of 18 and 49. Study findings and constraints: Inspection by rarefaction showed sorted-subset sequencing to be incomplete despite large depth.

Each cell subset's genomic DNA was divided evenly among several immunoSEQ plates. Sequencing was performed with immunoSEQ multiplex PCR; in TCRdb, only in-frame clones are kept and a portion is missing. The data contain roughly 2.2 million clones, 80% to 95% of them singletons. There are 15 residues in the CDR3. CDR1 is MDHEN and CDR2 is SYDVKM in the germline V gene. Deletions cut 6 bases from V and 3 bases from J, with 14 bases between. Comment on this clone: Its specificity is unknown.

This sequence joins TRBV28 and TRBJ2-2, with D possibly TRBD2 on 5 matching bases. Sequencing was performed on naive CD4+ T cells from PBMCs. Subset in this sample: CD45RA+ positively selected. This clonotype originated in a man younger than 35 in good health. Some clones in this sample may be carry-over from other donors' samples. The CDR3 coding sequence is TGTGCCAGCAGCCCGGGGAGCGGATACACCGGGGAGCTGTTTTTT. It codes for CASSPGSGYTGELFF.